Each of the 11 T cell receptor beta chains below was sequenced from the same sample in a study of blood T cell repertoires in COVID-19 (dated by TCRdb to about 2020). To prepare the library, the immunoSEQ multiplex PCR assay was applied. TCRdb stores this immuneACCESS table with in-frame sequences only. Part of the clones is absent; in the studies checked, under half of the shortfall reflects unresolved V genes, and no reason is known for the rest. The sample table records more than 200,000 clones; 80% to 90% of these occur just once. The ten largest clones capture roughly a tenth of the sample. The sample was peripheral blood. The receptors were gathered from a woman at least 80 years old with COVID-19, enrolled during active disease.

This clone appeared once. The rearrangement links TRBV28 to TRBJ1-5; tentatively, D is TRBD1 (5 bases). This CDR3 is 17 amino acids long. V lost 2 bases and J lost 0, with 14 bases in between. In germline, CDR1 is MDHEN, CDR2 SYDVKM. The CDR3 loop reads CASSLRRVGGSNQPQHF. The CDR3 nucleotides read TGTGCCAGCAGTTTAAGGAGGGTGGGGGGTAGCAATCAGCCCCAGCATTTT. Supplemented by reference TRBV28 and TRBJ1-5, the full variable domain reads DVKVTQSSRYLVKRTGEKVFLECVQDMDHENMFWYRQDPGLGLRLIYFSYDVKMKEKGDIPEGYSVSREKKERFSLILESASTNQTSMYLCASSLRRVGGSNQPQHFGDGTRLSIL.

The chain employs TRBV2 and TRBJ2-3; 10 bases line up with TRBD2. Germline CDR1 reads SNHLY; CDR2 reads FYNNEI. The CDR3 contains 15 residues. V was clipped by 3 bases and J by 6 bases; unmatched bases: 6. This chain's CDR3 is CASSDGAGGSDTQYF. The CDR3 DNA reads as TGTGCCAGCAGTGACGGAGCGGGGGGGTCCGATACGCAGTATTTT.

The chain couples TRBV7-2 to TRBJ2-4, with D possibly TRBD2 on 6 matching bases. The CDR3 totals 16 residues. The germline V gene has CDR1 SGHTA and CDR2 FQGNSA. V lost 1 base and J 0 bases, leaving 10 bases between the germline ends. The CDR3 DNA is TGTGCCAGCAGCTTAGGGGGGGACCTAGCCAAAAACATTCAGTACTTC. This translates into CASSLGGDLAKNIQYF.

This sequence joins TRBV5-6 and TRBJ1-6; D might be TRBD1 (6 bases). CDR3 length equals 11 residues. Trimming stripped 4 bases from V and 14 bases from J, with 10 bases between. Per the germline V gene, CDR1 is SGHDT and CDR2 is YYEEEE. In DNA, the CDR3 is TGTGCCAGCAGCGAGGGGGACACCCTCCACTTT. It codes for CASSEGDTLHF. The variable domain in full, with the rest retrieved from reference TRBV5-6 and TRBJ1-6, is DAGVTQSPTHLIKTRGQQVTLRCSPKSGHDTVSWYQQALGQGPQFIFQYYEEEERQRGNFPDRFSGHQFPNYSSELNVNALLLGDSALYLCASSEGDTLHFGNGTRLTVT.

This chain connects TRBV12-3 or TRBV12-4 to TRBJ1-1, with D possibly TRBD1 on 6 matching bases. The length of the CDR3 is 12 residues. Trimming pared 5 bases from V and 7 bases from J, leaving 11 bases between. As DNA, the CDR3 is TGTGCCAGCAGTGAAACAGGGTTTGAAGCTTTCTTT. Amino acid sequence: CASSETGFEAFF.

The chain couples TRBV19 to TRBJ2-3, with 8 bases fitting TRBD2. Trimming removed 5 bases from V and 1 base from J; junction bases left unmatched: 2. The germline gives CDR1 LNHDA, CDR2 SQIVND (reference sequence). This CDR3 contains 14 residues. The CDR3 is CASSFGGGTDTQYF. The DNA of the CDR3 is TGTGCCAGTAGTTTCGGGGGGGGCACAGATACGCAGTATTTT.

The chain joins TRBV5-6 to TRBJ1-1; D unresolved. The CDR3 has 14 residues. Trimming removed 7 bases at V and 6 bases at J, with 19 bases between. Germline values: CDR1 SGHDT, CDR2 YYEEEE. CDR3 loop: CASPDPGVPSEAFF. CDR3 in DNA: TGTGCCAGCCCAGACCCGGGAGTCCCCTCTGAAGCTTTCTTT.

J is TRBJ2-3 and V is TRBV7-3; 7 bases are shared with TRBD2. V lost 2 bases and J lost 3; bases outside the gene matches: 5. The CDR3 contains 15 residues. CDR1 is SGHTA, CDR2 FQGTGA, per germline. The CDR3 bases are TGTGCCAGCAGCTTACGGTCGGGGGGTACAGATACGCAGTATTTT. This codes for CASSLRSGGTDTQYF.

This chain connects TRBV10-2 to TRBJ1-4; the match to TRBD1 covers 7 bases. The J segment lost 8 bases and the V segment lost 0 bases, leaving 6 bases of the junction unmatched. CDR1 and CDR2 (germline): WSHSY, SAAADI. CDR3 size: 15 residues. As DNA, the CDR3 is TGCGCCAGCAGTGAGTCGGGACAGCTAGGAGAAAAACTGTTTTTT. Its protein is CASSESGQLGEKLFF.

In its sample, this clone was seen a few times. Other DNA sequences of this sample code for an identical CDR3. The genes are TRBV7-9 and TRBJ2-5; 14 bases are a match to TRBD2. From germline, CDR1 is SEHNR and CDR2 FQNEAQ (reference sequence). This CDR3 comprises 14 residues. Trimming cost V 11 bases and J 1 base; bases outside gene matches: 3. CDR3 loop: CAGGTSGGQETQYF. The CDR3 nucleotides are TGTGCCGGAGGGACTAGCGGGGGCCAAGAGACCCAGTACTTC. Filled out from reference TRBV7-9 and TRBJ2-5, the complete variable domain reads DTGVSQNPRHKITKRGQNVTFRCDPISEHNRLYWYRQTLGQGPEFLTYFQNEAQLEKSRLLSDRFSAERPKGSFSTLEIQRTEQGDSAMYLCAGGTSGGQETQYFGPGTRLLVL.

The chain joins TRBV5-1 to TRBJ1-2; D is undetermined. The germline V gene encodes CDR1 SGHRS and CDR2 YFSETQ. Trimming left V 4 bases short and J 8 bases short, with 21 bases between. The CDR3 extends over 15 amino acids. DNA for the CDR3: TGCGCCAGCAGCCTGGATCTGGGAGTCGGTGAGGGCTACACCTTC. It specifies CASSLDLGVGEGYTF.